This T cell receptor beta chain was sequenced in a study of blood T cell repertoires in COVID-19. The overall study: T cells, B-cell-depleted T cells, or PBMCs provided the cDNA or gDNA that served as material.

This CDR3 is 13 amino acids long. Trimming pared 6 bases from V and 1 base from J, leaving 9 bases between. Germline loops: CDR1 MNHEY, CDR2 SMNVEV (reference sequence). Measured with immunoSEQ multiplex PCR; TCRdb has only the in-frame clones, and not every one. This table holds some 260,000 clones, more than 65% found once. This chain joins TRBV27 and TRBJ1-1, with a weak D call TRBD1 (6 bases). The receptor was derived from a woman aged 40 to 55 with active or convalescent COVID-19. The sample comprised peripheral blood. CDR3 region: CASRDRENTEAFF. The CDR3 DNA reads as TGTGCCAGCAGGGACAGAGAGAACACTGAAGCTTTCTTT.